Reported below is one T cell receptor (beta chain). Germline V CDR1 and CDR2: MNHEY, SVGEGT. The CDR3 is 15 amino acids. TCRdb processed the 5' RACE reads again and assigns one entry to each CDR3 protein, with no DNA. This sample's table reports 400,000 to 500,000 distinct CDR3 sequences. The data were taken from a study of T cells expressing NK-cell markers. This rearrangement joins TRBV6-2 or TRBV6-3 to TRBJ2-4. Sequenced sample: blood T cells: a sorted CD56 or NKG2C T cell subset, CD4+ or CD8+ T cells, or bulk PBMC T cells (not recorded which). The receptor's source is a woman between 18 and 70 years old in good health. CDR3 loop: CASSYSGKAKNIQYF.